This is a list of T cell receptor beta chains from one sample in a study of blood T cells in healthy people across ages. TCRdb reanalysed the 5' RACE reads using MiXCR and keeps one entry per CDR3 protein. The sample has about 780,000 distinct CDR3 sequences, around 50% seen once. Source material: blood. The source is a man older than 75 in good health. Each CDR3 is given with its conserved first and last residue.

v_gene: TRBV10-3
j_gene: TRBJ1-1
CDR3aa: CAISTTVNEAFF

v_gene: TRBV4-3
j_gene: TRBJ2-2
CDR3aa: CASSPDRGGGGNTGELFF

v_gene: TRBV11-3
j_gene: TRBJ2-7
CDR3aa: CASSVDRVVETRYF

v_gene: TRBV5-1
j_gene: TRBJ2-5
CDR3aa: CASSSTTGSDEQYF

v_gene: TRBV28
j_gene: TRBJ2-2
CDR3aa: CASSATSGRILSGELFF

v_gene: TRBV6-5
j_gene: TRBJ2-7
CDR3aa: CASSYDRWGSYEQYF

v_gene: TRBV18
j_gene: TRBJ2-1
CDR3aa: CASAPSSNEQFF

v_gene: TRBV28
j_gene: TRBJ2-5
CDR3aa: CASSTDSSGRETQYF

v_gene: TRBV29-1
j_gene: TRBJ2-7
CDR3aa: CSVVGRTSGRARSYEQYF

v_gene: TRBV29-1
j_gene: TRBJ2-2
CDR3aa: CSGLTGFTGELFF

v_gene: TRBV12-3/TRBV12-4
j_gene: TRBJ2-1
CDR3aa: CASSFRWESSYNEQFF